This TCR beta chain came from a study of brain T cells in children with intractable seizures. V lost 0 bases and J lost 1; bases outside the gene matches: 3. This CDR3 has 15 amino acids. Looked up from germline, CDR1 is SGHRS and CDR2 is YFSETQ. Generated by immunoSEQ multiplex PCR, the TCRdb table keeps only in-frame clones and is missing some. The sample shows around 2,700 clones, 80% to 85% of them seen only once. Sequencing was limited to surgery cases with top T cell transcript signatures in brain tissue. Patients received at least one anti-epileptic drug before surgery. The sequence was obtained from a boy under two years old with hemimegalencephaly and intractable seizures. This chain connects TRBV5-1 to TRBJ1-2; 7 nucleotides agree with TRBD1. The sequenced sample was resected brain tissue, obtained at surgery. Written as DNA, the CDR3 is TGCGCCAGCAGCTTGGACAGGGGCTTTAACTATGGCTACACCTTC. It codes for CASSLDRGFNYGYTF.